Shown below are 10 T cell receptor beta chains from a single sample sequenced in a study of T cell repertoires in ileal Crohn's disease. Generated by immunoSEQ multiplex PCR, the TCRdb table keeps only in-frame clones and is missing some. There are about 4,000 clones in the sample; over 60% occur only once, and around 10% lies in the top ten. Time point meaning: proximal margin of the surgical specimen (macroscopically non-inflamed). Sequences were obtained from ileal tissue. The receptor set was obtained from an adult with Crohn's disease.

The chain recombines TRBV7-2 with TRBJ2-7, with 8 bases identical to TRBD1. J gave up 5 bases and V 5 bases, and 11 bases lay outside the gene matches. The CDR3 covers 15 residues. Germline V gene lookup returns CDR1 SGHTA and CDR2 FQGNSA. The CDR3 spells CASSIRPGQGHEQYF. DNA for the CDR3: TGTGCCAGCAGCATTAGACCCGGACAGGGCCACGAGCAGTACTTC.

The chain links TRBV28 to TRBJ1-3, with D maybe TRBD1 (6 bases). The V end lost 5 bases, the J end lost 0 bases, and 26 bases lay between the germline ends. Germline V gene data show CDR1 as MDHEN and CDR2 as SYDVKM. The CDR3 covers 20 residues. The CDR3 reads CASSTKSGGAGTSSGNTIYF. In nucleotides, the CDR3 is TGTGCCAGCAGTACAAAGTCGGGGGGCGCGGGTACTAGCTCTGGAAACACCATATATTTT.

This clone was recorded a few times. The rearrangement links TRBV7-9 to TRBJ2-7; TRBD1 agrees at 7 bases. Per germline, CDR1 SEHNR and CDR2 FQNEAQ (reference sequence). With 5 bases clipped from V and 2 bases from J, the junction kept 6 bases outside the gene matches. The CDR3 is 14 residues long. CDR3 nucleotide sequence: TGTGCCAGCAGCCTCGGACAGGCAGCCTACGAGCAGTACTTC. Its protein product is CASSLGQAAYEQYF.

The V and J genes are TRBV5-1 and TRBJ2-2, with no clear D. Trimming took 0 bases from V and 2 from J, leaving 5 bases between them. The CDR3 is 14 residues long. The germline V gene has CDR1 SGHRS and CDR2 YFSETQ. The CDR3 coding sequence is TGCGCCAGCAGCTTGGGGAGCAACACCGGGGAGCTGTTTTTT. Translation: CASSLGSNTGELFF.

This clone was observed a handful of times. The chain combines TRBV18 with TRBJ2-7; D call uncertain. V shed 1 base and J shed 5 bases, with 0 bases lying between them. Germline V gene data show CDR1 as KGHSH and CDR2 as LQKENI. The CDR3 covers 10 residues. CDR3 amino acids: CASSPHEQYF. CDR3 DNA: TGTGCCAGCTCACCACACGAGCAGTACTTC.

This clone was detected only once. V and J are TRBV7-2 and TRBJ2-1, with a weak D call TRBD1 (5 bases). The germline V gene encodes CDR1 SGHTA and CDR2 FQGNSA. This CDR3 comprises 16 residues. V dropped 1 base and J dropped 2 bases, with 12 bases sitting between them. This CDR3 reads CASSLVQVRPYNEQFF. Written as DNA, the CDR3 is TGTGCCAGCAGCTTAGTACAGGTCCGTCCCTACAATGAGCAGTTCTTC. Full variable domain (outside the CDR3, taken from reference TRBV7-2 and TRBJ2-1): GAGVSQSPSNKVTEKGKDVELRCDPISGHTALYWYRQSLGQGLEFLIYFQGNSAPDKSGLPSDRFSAERTGGSVSTLTIQRTQQEDSAVYLCASSLVQVRPYNEQFFGPGTRLTVL.

The J gene is TRBJ2-2, the V gene TRBV6-6, with D hard to call. V lost 0 bases and J 4 bases, leaving 9 bases between the germline ends. The CDR3 length is 15 residues. Germline CDR1 MNHNY, CDR2 SVGAGI (reference sequence). CDR3 loop: CASSYSFGSTGELFF. As DNA, the CDR3 is TGTGCCAGCAGTTACTCGTTCGGTAGCACCGGGGAGCTGTTTTTT.

The gene calls are TRBV28 and TRBJ1-4; 11 positions match TRBD1. Germline V CDR1 and CDR2: MDHEN, SYDVKM. The CDR3 has 14 amino acids. The trim removed 6 bases at V and 8 bases at J, leaving 5 bases unmatched. CDR3: CASSRTGGKEKLFF. The CDR3 DNA sequence: TGTGCCAGCAGCAGGACAGGGGGCAAGGAAAAACTGTTTTTT.

This sequence joins TRBV23-1 and TRBJ2-2; 7 positions match TRBD1. TRBV23-1 is marked as an open reading frame, function uncertain. The CDR3 runs to 15 residues. Germline trimming cut 3 bases from V and 8 bases from J; bases unmatched to any gene: 9. The CDR3 protein is CASSHSYRGVGELFF. The CDR3 DNA sequence: TGCGCCAGCAGTCACTCCTACAGGGGTGTAGGGGAGCTGTTTTTT.

The rearrangement links TRBV18 to TRBJ2-7; D not certain. CDR3 length: 13 residues. V lost 0 bases and J lost 5, with 8 bases in between. Germline V CDR1 and CDR2: KGHSH, LQKENI. CDR3 DNA sequence: TGTGCCAGCTCACCACCGGTACAGAACGAGCAGTACTTC. Translated, it gives CASSPPVQNEQYF.